Below are 9 T cell receptor beta chains sequenced from a single sample in a study of kidney transplant recipient with SARS-CoV-2 infection. From the reads, TCRdb called clonotypes with MiXCR, one entry per CDR3 protein. This sample has 200,000 to 300,000 distinct CDR3 sequences, with 29% found just once. The input for sequencing was a blood sample, taken at baseline and between days 110 and 120 from a kidney transplant recipient. Receptors originate from a male patient between 25 and 40 years old who had COVID-19 and was a kidney transplant recipient. Some of the T cells might come from the graft donor.

The table lists this clonotype with a few counts. The chain employs TRBV6-4 and TRBJ1-2; no firm D call. The germline CDR1 and CDR2 sequences are MRHNA and SNTAGT. V was pared by 5 bases and J by 4 bases, with 23 bases between. The CDR3 runs to 17 residues. In DNA, the CDR3 is TGTGCCAGCAGTTTTTCTACCTCACACGGAAAGACCTATGGCTACACCTTC. Protein sequence: CASSFSTSHGKTYGYTF.

To note about this clonotype: A clone one base away is much larger, so this may be a read error. This sequence joins TRBV6-5 and TRBJ2-7, with 7 bases aligning to TRBD2. The CDR3 is made up of 15 amino acids. Germline CDR1 reads MNHEY; CDR2 reads SVGAGI. The DNA of the CDR3 is TGTGCCTTACCTTGTGGACTAGGTCGGTCCTACGAGAAGTACGTC. It translates to CALPCGLGRSYEKYV.

Concerning this clonotype: A much larger clone lies one base from this, so it may be a read error. The CDR3 nucleotides are TGTGCCAGCGGCTTGAGGGGGACTGAAACCAACGAGCAGTACTTC. Translating gives CASGLRGTETNEQYF. V and J are TRBV7-6 and TRBJ2-7, with D perhaps TRBD1 or TRBD2 (6 bases each). In germline, CDR1 is SGHVS, CDR2 FNYEAQ. There are 15 residues in the CDR3.

A word on this clonotype: Mismatch with germline at one junction end may stem from a read error. V is TRBV19 and J is TRBJ2-4; D is ambiguous. The J call is uncertain, as TRBJ2-1 better fits the DNA end. The CDR3 sequence is 14 residues long. The germline gives CDR1 LNHDA, CDR2 SQIVND (reference sequence). CDR3 protein: CASNIALESNEQFF. The CDR3 bases are TGTGCCAGTAATATAGCTCTCGAATCGAATGAGCAGTTCTTC.

This clonotype appeared many times. The chain combines TRBV19 with TRBJ1-2; D is unclear. V was shortened by 0 bases and J by 3 bases, with 8 bases between the two germline ends. The V gene's germline CDR1 is LNHDA and CDR2 SQIVND (reference sequence). The CDR3 has 14 amino acids. The CDR3, as DNA: TGTGCCAGTAGTATAGATGGGGAGTACTATGGCTACACCTTC. It translates to CASSIDGEYYGYTF.

There are many counts of this clonotype. The chain uses TRBV6-5 and TRBJ2-7, with TRBD1 matching 10 bases. Germline CDR1 reads MNHEY; CDR2 reads SVGAGI. Unmatched junction bases numbered 9, after V lost 4 bases and J lost 3 bases. The CDR3 runs 16 residues. CDR3 in DNA: TGTGCCAGCAGTTCCGGGACAGGGGAACCCTACTACGAGCAGTACTTC. It specifies CASSSGTGEPYYEQYF.

The sample holds many counts of this clonotype. The gene calls are TRBV12-3 or TRBV12-4 and TRBJ1-2; possibly TRBD1 for D (5 bases). The CDR3 is 13 residues long. Trimming shortened V by 3 bases and J by 7 bases, and 12 bases separated the two germline ends. The CDR3 DNA sequence: TGTGCCAGCAGTTTTTTGGGGGGGGGTGGCTACACCTTC. Protein: CASSFLGGGGYTF.

The sample holds many counts of this clonotype. The chain joins TRBV12-3 or TRBV12-4 to TRBJ2-1, with unresolved D. V lost 3 bases and J 6 bases, leaving 6 bases between the germline ends. CDR3 size: 12 residues. The CDR3 reads CASSFRPNEQFF. The CDR3, as DNA: TGTGCCAGCAGTTTCAGGCCCAATGAGCAGTTCTTC.

This clonotype was detected a few times. A much larger clone lies a single base off, so this may be a read error. The genes are TRBV6-1 and TRBJ1-5; D not resolved. Germline CDR1 reads MNHNS; CDR2 reads SASEGT. The CDR3 runs to 13 residues. This CDR3 is CANSEGPGQPQHF. The CDR3 DNA is TGTGCCAACAGTGAAGGCCCTGGGCAGCCCCAGCATTTT.